This T cell receptor (beta chain) was profiled in a study of blood T cell repertoires in COVID-19. Study context: The study drew acute and convalescent COVID-19 samples from the United States, Italy and Spain.

Clones were read by immunoSEQ multiplex PCR, and TCRdb kept only the in-frame ones, dropping some. The table includes about 160,000 clones, approximately 87% detected once. In germline, CDR1 is GTSNPN, CDR2 SVGIG (reference sequence). V dropped 1 base and J dropped 8 bases, with 8 bases sitting between them. The CDR3 totals 12 residues. This rearrangement joins TRBV30 to TRBJ1-4; D remains ambiguous. The sequencing sample was made of peripheral blood. This clonotype was sampled from a woman in her 70s with COVID-19, enrolled during active disease. The CDR3 coding sequence is TGTGCCTGGAGTGAGTCGCGAGAAAAACTGTTTTTT. Translating gives CAWSESREKLFF.